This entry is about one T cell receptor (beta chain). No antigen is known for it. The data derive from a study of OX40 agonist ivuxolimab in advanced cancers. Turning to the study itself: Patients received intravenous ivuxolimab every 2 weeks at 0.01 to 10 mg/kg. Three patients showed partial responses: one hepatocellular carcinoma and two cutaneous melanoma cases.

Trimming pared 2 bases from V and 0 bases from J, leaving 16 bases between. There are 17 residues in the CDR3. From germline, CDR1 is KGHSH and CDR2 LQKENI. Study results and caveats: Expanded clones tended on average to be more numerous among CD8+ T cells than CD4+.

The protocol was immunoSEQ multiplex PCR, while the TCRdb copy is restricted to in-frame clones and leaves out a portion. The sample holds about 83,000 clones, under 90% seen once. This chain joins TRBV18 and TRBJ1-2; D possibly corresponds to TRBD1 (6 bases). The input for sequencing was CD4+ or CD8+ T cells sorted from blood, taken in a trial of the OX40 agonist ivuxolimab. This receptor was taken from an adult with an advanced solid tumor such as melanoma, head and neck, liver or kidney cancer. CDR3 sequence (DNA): TGTGCCAGCTCACCAACCCCACAGGGCCAAGCTAACTATGGCTACACCTTC. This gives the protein CASSPTPQGQANYGYTF.